These 23 T cell receptor beta chains came from one sample sequenced in a study of a mutant IDH1 vaccine in newly diagnosed glioma. These receptors have no known antigen. Sequenced by immunoSEQ multiplex PCR; TCRdb stores in-frame clones only, minus some. The sample lists roughly 72,000 clones; around nine tenths were seen once. Time point meaning: week 5, during vaccination. Vaccinated patients received 300 ug of mutant IDH1 20-mer peptide per dose, with topical imiquimod. Sequenced material: PBMCs, taken from a glioma patient whose treatment included an IDH1 peptide vaccine. All receptors come from a woman aged 50 to 60 with glioma.

The chain employs TRBV2 and TRBJ1-2; D not resolved. CDR1 is SNHLY, CDR2 FYNNEI, per germline. The CDR3 sequence is 13 residues long. V shed 0 bases and J shed 4 bases, with 6 bases lying between them. The CDR3 DNA follows: TGTGCCAGCAGTGAAGCGGGGAGCTATGGCTACACCTTC. Amino acids: CASSEAGSYGYTF. The variable domain in full, with the rest retrieved from reference TRBV2 and TRBJ1-2, is EPEVTQTPSHQVTQMGQEVILRCVPISNHLYFYWYRQILGQKVEFLVSFYNNEISEKSEIFDDQFSVERPDGSNFTLKIRSTKLEDSAMYFCASSEAGSYGYTFGSGTRLTVV.

The chain recombines TRBV5-1 with TRBJ2-5, with D hard to call. The germline CDR1 and CDR2 sequences are SGHRS and YFSETQ. This CDR3 comprises 13 residues. V was trimmed by 0 bases and J by 5 bases, leaving 8 bases between them. The CDR3 DNA reads TGCGCCAGCAGCTTGGCCAATGGGGAGACCCAGTACTTC. It yields the protein CASSLANGETQYF.

The chain uses TRBV21-1 and TRBJ2-2; the table's D gene call, TRBD2, was not cross checked with the DNA. TRBV21-1 is a pseudogene segment. The CDR3 is 18 amino acids. CDR3 sequence: CASSKDRTAGSDTGELFF. In nucleotides, the CDR3 is TGTGCCAGCAGCAAAGATCGGACCGCCGGGAGTGACACCGGGGAGCTGTTTTTT.

This sequence joins TRBV4-2 and TRBJ2-1; TRBD2 aligns across 8 bases. The CDR3 covers 15 residues. CDR1 LGHNA and CDR2 YNFKEQ come from the germline V gene. The J segment lost 9 bases and the V segment lost 4 bases, leaving 11 bases of the junction unmatched. The CDR3 loop is CASSPIPGGPVEQFF. For the CDR3, the DNA is TGTGCCAGCAGCCCCATCCCGGGAGGGCCCGTTGAGCAGTTCTTC.

V usage is TRBV18 and J usage is TRBJ1-6; TRBD1 aligns across 9 bases. V was clipped by 2 bases and J by 10 bases; unmatched bases: 6. The CDR3 sequence is 15 residues long. The germline CDR1 and CDR2 sequences are KGHSH and LQKENI. Written as DNA, the CDR3 is TGTGCCAGCTCACCAGGGACAGGGTCGTGGTCACCCCTCCACTTT. This codes for CASSPGTGSWSPLHF.

The CDR3 region is CASSLFRDRGIEQYF. As DNA, the CDR3 is TGCGCCAGCAGCCTATTTCGGGACAGGGGGATTGAGCAGTACTTC. The rearrangement uses TRBV5-1 and TRBJ2-7, with 11 bases matching TRBD1. V shed 4 bases, J shed 7 bases, and the junction held 10 bases outside the gene matches. This CDR3 is built from 15 residues. Germline lookup yields CDR1 SGHRS and CDR2 YFSETQ.

The J gene is TRBJ1-2, the V gene TRBV29-1; D remains unclear. V lost 1 base and J 2 bases, leaving 5 bases between the germline ends. The CDR3 totals 12 residues. Germline assignment: CDR1 SQVTM and CDR2 ANQGSEA. CDR3 region: CSVEAGNYGYTF. CDR3 nucleotide sequence: TGCAGCGTTGAAGCGGGGAACTATGGCTACACCTTC.

The J gene is TRBJ1-1, the V gene TRBV28, with a weak D call TRBD1 (6 bases). Per germline, CDR1 MDHEN and CDR2 SYDVKM. This CDR3 has 15 residues. The V gene lost 2 bases and the J gene lost 10 bases, with 20 bases spanning the gap. The CDR3 protein is CASSLVGRGIRGAFF. The DNA for the CDR3 is TGTGCCAGCAGTTTAGTTGGCAGGGGAATTCGGGGAGCTTTCTTT.

J is TRBJ1-1 and V is TRBV11-1; D gene unclear. Germline V lookup: CDR1 SGHAT, CDR2 FQDESV (reference sequence). The CDR3 length is 15 residues. Trimming shortened V by 1 base and J by 1 base, and 10 bases separated the two germline ends. CDR3 region: CASSLGSRENTEAFF. CDR3 nucleotides: TGTGCCAGCAGCTTAGGTTCACGGGAGAACACTGAAGCTTTCTTT.

The chain combines TRBV5-1 with TRBJ2-7; TRBD1 or TRBD2 may be the D gene (5 bases each). Germline-derived CDR1 and CDR2 are SGHRS and YFSETQ. Trimming removed 4 bases at V and 3 bases at J, with 17 bases between. This CDR3 is 15 amino acids long. The CDR3 nucleotides read TGCGCCAGCAGCCTCGCTGGGGGACGAAACTACGAGCAGTACTTC. Translated, it gives CASSLAGGRNYEQYF.

This clone was observed once. The V and J genes are TRBV9 and TRBJ1-4; 7 nucleotides match TRBD1. Losses at the gene ends were 3 bases for V and 1 base for J; bases not matched to a gene: 3. CDR3 length: 15 amino acids. Germline CDR1 and CDR2: SGDLS and YYNGEE. The CDR3 DNA reads as TGTGCCAGCAGCGAGTCAGGGGGAACTAATGAAAAACTGTTTTTT. The encoded protein is CASSESGGTNEKLFF.

The V call is TRBV6-5, the J call TRBJ2-1; TRBD2 matches at 13 bases. The germline CDR1 and CDR2 sequences are MNHEY and SVGAGI. The CDR3 is made up of 15 amino acids. The J segment lost 8 bases and the V segment lost 4 bases, leaving 5 bases of the junction unmatched. The CDR3 DNA reads as TGTGCCAGCAGTTCCGGACTAGCGGGAGTCTATGAGCAGTTCTTC. Amino acids: CASSSGLAGVYEQFF.

This chain uses TRBV2 with TRBJ2-6; D may be TRBD1 (6 bases). Looked up from germline, CDR1 is SNHLY and CDR2 is FYNNEI. V was trimmed by 6 bases and J by 2 bases, leaving 11 bases between them. The CDR3 totals 15 residues. CDR3 in DNA: TGTGCCAGCAGCTACAGGGCCCCTGGGGCCAACGTCCTGACTTTC. Protein sequence: CASSYRAPGANVLTF.

The V and J genes are TRBV5-1 and TRBJ1-3; D possibly corresponds to TRBD1 (6 bases). The germline gives CDR1 SGHRS, CDR2 YFSETQ. V was trimmed by 3 bases and J by 0 bases, leaving 13 bases between them. CDR3 length equals 16 residues. CDR3 region: CASSSHYRDSGNTIYF. The CDR3 coding sequence is TGCGCCAGCAGCTCCCACTACAGGGACTCTGGAAACACCATATATTTT.

The rearrangement links TRBV9 to TRBJ2-6; D is unresolved. V lost 5 bases and J 13 bases, leaving 7 bases between the germline ends. The germline CDR1 and CDR2 sequences are SGDLS and YYNGEE. This CDR3 region has 10 residues. The CDR3 nucleotides are TGTGCCAGCAGTCTGGCAGTCCTGACTTTC. Its translation: CASSLAVLTF.

The J gene is TRBJ2-4, the V gene TRBV9; D call uncertain. This CDR3 has 13 amino acids. Germline CDR1 is SGDLS and CDR2 is YYNGEE. The ends were cut back, 4 bases at V and 2 bases at J, with 7 bases in the middle. The CDR3 DNA is TGTGCCAGCAGCCCCAGGACCAAAAACATTCAGTACTTC. This translates into CASSPRTKNIQYF.

The genes are TRBV21-1 and TRBJ2-7; whether TRBD2, the table's D call, matches the DNA was not checked. TRBV21-1 is annotated as a pseudogene. The CDR3 is made up of 17 amino acids. This CDR3 reads CASSKTPCCGKDYEQYF. CDR3 DNA sequence: TGTGCCAGCAGCAAAACCCCCTGTTGCGGGAAAGACTACGAGCAGTACTTC.

This clone was observed once. The chain is built from TRBV10-3 and TRBJ2-2, with 10 bases matching TRBD1. The CDR3 sequence is 13 residues long. The germline V gene encodes CDR1 ENHRY and CDR2 SYGVKD. The V and J ends lost 7 bases and 6 bases, in that order; junction bases with no gene match: 2. In nucleotides, the CDR3 is TGTGCCATCACGGGACAGGGGTCCGGGGAGCTGTTTTTT. It encodes CAITGQGSGELFF.

The gene calls are TRBV9 and TRBJ1-1, with D hard to call. Germline V CDR1 and CDR2: SGDLS, YYNGEE. The V gene lost 4 bases and the J gene lost 1 base, with 8 bases spanning the gap. This CDR3 is 13 amino acids long. This CDR3 reads CASSLLRNTEAFF. CDR3 nucleotide sequence: TGTGCCAGCAGCCTACTAAGGAACACTGAAGCTTTCTTT.

This sequence joins TRBV5-4 and TRBJ2-7; D could derive from TRBD1 or TRBD2 (5 bases each). V was trimmed by 7 bases and J by 1 base, leaving 15 bases between them. The CDR3 runs to 14 residues. Germline V gene sequence: CDR1 SGHNT, CDR2 YYREEE (reference sequence). CDR3 bases: TGTGCCAGCGCCGAGGGGCGCGGGTCCTACGAGCAGTACTTC. Translated: CASAEGRGSYEQYF.

V usage is TRBV29-1 and J usage is TRBJ2-1, with unresolved D. Germline V gene sequence: CDR1 SQVTM, CDR2 ANQGSEA. The V end lost 7 bases, the J end lost 2 bases, and 9 bases lay between the germline ends. CDR3 length: 12 residues. CDR3 coding DNA: TGCAGCGGATCAGAACCCTACAATGAGCAGTTCTTC. Translated: CSGSEPYNEQFF.

CDR3 loop: CASSFSPDTYEQYF. As DNA, the CDR3 is TGCGCCAGCAGCTTCTCGCCCGACACCTACGAGCAGTACTTC. The chain carries TRBV5-1 and TRBJ2-7; D uncertain. Germline V gene data show CDR1 as SGHRS and CDR2 as YFSETQ. The V gene lost 2 bases and the J gene lost 2 bases, with 11 bases spanning the gap. The CDR3 has 14 amino acids.

The J gene is TRBJ2-1, the V gene TRBV5-4; TRBD2 aligns across 15 bases. V trimming: 4 bases; J trimming: 5 bases; junction bases outside the gene matches: 7. The CDR3 sequence is 17 residues long. Germline V gives CDR1 SGHNT, CDR2 YYREEE (reference sequence). CDR3 loop: CASSVRTSGRADNEQFF. DNA for the CDR3: TGTGCCAGCAGCGTTCGGACTAGCGGGAGGGCCGACAATGAGCAGTTCTTC. The whole variable domain, filled in from reference TRBV5-4 and TRBJ2-1, reads ETGVTQSPTHLIKTRGQQVTLRCSSQSGHNTVSWYQQALGQGPQFIFQYYREEENGRGNFPPRFSGLQFPNYSSELNVNALELDDSALYLCASSVRTSGRADNEQFFGPGTRLTVL.